This T cell receptor beta chain emerged from a study of blood T cell repertoires in COVID-19. Study as a whole: The United States, Italy and Spain provided the acute and convalescent COVID-19 samples. From T cells, B-cell-depleted T cells, or PBMCs came the material, which was cDNA or gDNA.

TCRdb's table, derived via immunoSEQ multiplex PCR, lists solely in-frame clones and lacks some. The table has roughly 200,000 clones, more than 70% seen once. This clone was seen just once. V dropped 0 bases and J dropped 0 bases, with 8 bases sitting between them. This CDR3 spans 14 amino acids. From germline, CDR1 is GTSNPN and CDR2 SVGIG (reference sequence). The material sequenced was peripheral blood. The V and J genes are TRBV30 and TRBJ1-1, with D uncertain. The clonotype was recovered from a woman between 40 and 50 years old who had recovered from COVID-19. The CDR3 spells CAWSVVGLNTEAFF. The CDR3 DNA is TGTGCCTGGAGTGTAGTCGGTTTGAACACTGAAGCTTTCTTT.